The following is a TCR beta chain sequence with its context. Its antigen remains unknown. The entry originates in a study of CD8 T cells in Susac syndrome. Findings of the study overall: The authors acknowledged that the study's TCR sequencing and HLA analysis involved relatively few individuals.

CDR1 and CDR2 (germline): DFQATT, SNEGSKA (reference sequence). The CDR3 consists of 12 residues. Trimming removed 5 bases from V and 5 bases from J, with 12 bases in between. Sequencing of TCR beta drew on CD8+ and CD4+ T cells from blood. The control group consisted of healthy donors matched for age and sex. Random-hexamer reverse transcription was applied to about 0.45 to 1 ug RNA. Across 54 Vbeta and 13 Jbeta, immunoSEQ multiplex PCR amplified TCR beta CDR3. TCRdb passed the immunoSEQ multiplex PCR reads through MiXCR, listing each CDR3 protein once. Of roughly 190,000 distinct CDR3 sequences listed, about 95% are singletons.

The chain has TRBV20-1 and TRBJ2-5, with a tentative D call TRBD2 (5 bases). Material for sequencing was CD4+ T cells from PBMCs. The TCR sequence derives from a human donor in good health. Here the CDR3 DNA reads TGCAGTGCTCGGACCGGGGTGGAGACCCAGTACTTC. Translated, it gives CSARTGVETQYF.